This T cell receptor (beta chain) derives from a study of T cells expressing NK-cell markers. Overall study context: Researchers got TCR beta repertoires out of sorted CD3+CD56+NKG2C+, CD3+CD56+NKG2C- and CD3+CD56-NKG2C+ T cells. Seven HCMV-seropositive donors and one seronegative donor made up the eight sequenced donors.

5'RACE template switching with UMIs produced the TCR beta cDNA. TCRdb re-called the 5' RACE reads and catalogs CDR3 proteins one per entry, DNA excluded. The sample data list 300,000 to 450,000 distinct CDR3 sequences. A word on this clonotype: The antigen remains undetermined.

Overall study results and limits: Top CD8+ clonotypes included the dominant CD3+CD56+NKG2C+ clonotypes in roughly six donors.

Germline V gives CDR1 SEHNR, CDR2 FQNEAQ (reference sequence). The CDR3 length is 15 residues. The J gene is TRBJ1-2, the V gene TRBV7-9; TCRdb's D call, TRBD1, is unchecked because there is no DNA. Sequenced material: blood T cells: a sorted CD56 or NKG2C T cell subset, CD4+ or CD8+ T cells, or bulk PBMC T cells (not recorded which). This clonotype was obtained from a man aged 18-70 years in good health. CDR3 amino acids: CASSLVGTGANGYTF. The full variable domain, its missing parts supplied by reference TRBV7-9 and TRBJ1-2, is DTGVSQNPRHKITKRGQNVTFRCDPISEHNRLYWYRQTLGQGPEFLTYFQNEAQLEKSRLLSDRFSAERPKGSFSTLEIQRTEQGDSAMYLCASSLVGTGANGYTFGSGTRLTVV.